This TCR beta chain is drawn from a study of cytomegalovirus exposure and HLA in healthy donors. On the study more broadly: In terms of ancestry, the Caucasian-associated cluster contained about four fifths of the approximately 420 genotyped donors.

Notes on the study in general: For TCR beta chains, V- and J-gene trimming was later linked to a missense DCLRE1C variant.

CDR3 size: 16 residues. V dropped 2 bases and J dropped 5; count of bases not matched to a gene: 6. Per the germline V gene, CDR1 is SGDLS and CDR2 is YYNGEE. The PCR made use of 60 Vbeta and 13 Jbeta primers. Profiling relied on immunoSEQ multiplex PCR, and the TCRdb table lists in-frame clones only, not all of them. The sample lists roughly 150,000 clones; 80% to 90% were seen once. About this clone itself: What it binds is not known.

Sequenced: PBMCs. The rearrangement joins TRBV9 to TRBJ2-1; the match to TRBD2 covers 11 bases. The receptor was derived from a man in his thirties or forties in good health and CMV-seropositive. The CDR3 region has the DNA TGTGCCAGCAGCGTCTTAGCGGGAGGGGGGAACAATGAGCAGTTCTTC. It yields the protein CASSVLAGGGNNEQFF.